These 18 T cell receptor beta chains were all obtained from the same sample, sequenced in a study of T cell repertoires in cytomegalovirus infection. TCRdb fed the reads into MiXCR, producing one record per CDR3 protein. The sample records roughly 180,000 distinct CDR3 sequences, 28% being singletons. The specimen was PBMCs. The source of these receptors is a human donor in good health (CMV status not recorded). Some clones in this sample may be carry-over from other donors' samples.

The CDR3 DNA sequence: TGCAGTGCTTCCTCGACAGGTACCTATGGCTACACCTTC. Translation: CSASSTGTYGYTF. J is TRBJ1-2 and V is TRBV20-1, with D possibly being TRBD1 (6 bases). Trimming left V 5 bases short and J 4 bases short, with 14 bases between. The CDR3 has 13 residues. Germline V CDR1 and CDR2: DFQATT, SNEGSKA (reference sequence).

The genes are TRBV5-1 and TRBJ2-1; 8 bases fit TRBD1. J was trimmed by 3 bases and V by 4 bases; bases with no gene match: 6. CDR1 and CDR2 (germline): SGHRS, YFSETQ. The CDR3 sequence is 15 residues long. In DNA, the CDR3 is TGCGCCAGCAGCGAACCCGGACAGGGCTACAATGAGCAGTTCTTC. Its protein product is CASSEPGQGYNEQFF.

The sample holds a few counts of this clonotype. The chain combines TRBV6-7 with TRBJ1-5; the match to TRBD1 covers 11 bases. TRBV6-7 is an ORF, and what it does is uncertain. The V gene end was trimmed by 2 bases and the J gene end by 2 bases; junction bases not matched to a gene: 11. The CDR3 extends over 19 amino acids. The CDR3 loop is CASSYTGQGDATGNQPQHF. DNA for the CDR3: TGTGCCAGCAGTTACACGGGACAGGGGGATGCGACGGGCAATCAGCCCCAGCATTTT.

This rearrangement joins TRBV20-1 to TRBJ1-6; D might be TRBD1 (6 bases). The CDR3 sequence is 15 residues long. Germline V gives CDR1 DFQATT, CDR2 SNEGSKA (reference sequence). Trimming removed 2 bases at V and 1 base at J, with 9 bases between. The CDR3 region has the DNA TGCAGTGCTAGACCCGGACAGTCCTATAATTCACCCCTCCACTTT. As protein: CSARPGQSYNSPLHF.

The V call is TRBV7-8, the J call TRBJ2-5; D is tentatively TRBD1 or TRBD2 (7 bases each). Trimming took off 4 bases at V and 2 bases at J, with 14 bases between the two ends. The germline V gene has CDR1 SGHVS and CDR2 FQNEAQ. The CDR3 length is 15 residues. Written as DNA, the CDR3 is TGTGCCAGCAGCTCCCAGGGGGGGGCGCAAGAGACCCAGTACTTC. This codes for CASSSQGGAQETQYF.

This chain connects TRBV7-3 to TRBJ2-1; TRBD2 matches at 11 bases. This CDR3 has 15 residues. Trimming at V came to 4 bases and at J to 6 bases, leaving 5 bases not matched to a gene. From germline, CDR1 is SGHTA and CDR2 FQGTGA. Written as DNA, the CDR3 is TGTGCCAGCAGCTCAACTAGCGGGGGCCTCAATGAGCAGTTCTTC. Translating gives CASSSTSGGLNEQFF.

This clonotype was seen at least ten times. The CDR3 loop is CASVIDRTQETQYF. Here the CDR3 DNA reads TGTGCCAGCGTTATCGACAGGACCCAAGAGACCCAGTACTTC. The chain carries TRBV7-2 and TRBJ2-5; perhaps TRBD1 as D (6 bases). The CDR3 totals 14 residues. The V gene lost 8 bases and the J gene lost 1 base, with 14 bases spanning the gap. Looked up from germline, CDR1 is SGHTA and CDR2 is FQGNSA.

This chain connects TRBV5-5 to TRBJ1-4; possibly TRBD1 for D (5 bases). Trimming took off 1 base at V and 4 bases at J, with 11 bases between the two ends. The CDR3 consists of 15 residues. Germline V CDR1 and CDR2: SGHKS, YYEKEE (reference sequence). As DNA, the CDR3 is TGTGCCAGCAGCTTGATGTCAGGGATTAATGAAAAACTGTTTTTT. Its translation is CASSLMSGINEKLFF.

This clonotype was recorded a few times. The V gene is TRBV20-1, the J gene TRBJ2-7, with 7 positions matching TRBD1. Germline V gene sequence: CDR1 DFQATT, CDR2 SNEGSKA (reference sequence). Unmatched junction bases numbered 9, after V lost 4 bases and J lost 3 bases. CDR3 length: 14 amino acids. CDR3 DNA sequence: TGCAGTGCTACCTCCGGGGACAGTCTCTACGAGCAGTACTTC. Its protein is CSATSGDSLYEQYF.

The chain employs TRBV27 and TRBJ2-1, with 7 bases identical to TRBD1. Germline values: CDR1 MNHEY, CDR2 SMNVEV (reference sequence). The CDR3 extends over 15 amino acids. The J segment lost 1 base and the V segment lost 3 bases, leaving 3 bases of the junction unmatched. The CDR3 DNA reads TGTGCCAGCAGTTTGACAGGGTTTTCCTACAATGAGCAGTTCTTC. Translation: CASSLTGFSYNEQFF.

The chain is built from TRBV5-4 and TRBJ1-2, with D possibly matching TRBD1 (6 bases). CDR1 SGHNT and CDR2 YYREEE come from the germline V gene (reference sequence). The CDR3 contains 13 residues. V was cut by 7 bases and J by 2 bases, with 12 bases left in between. The CDR3 bases are TGTGCCAGCTACCGGGACACCAACTATGGCTACACCTTC. This encodes CASYRDTNYGYTF. The entire variable domain, with the rest obtained from reference TRBV5-4 and TRBJ1-2, is as follows: ETGVTQSPTHLIKTRGQQVTLRCSSQSGHNTVSWYQQALGQGPQFIFQYYREEENGRGNFPPRFSGLQFPNYSSELNVNALELDDSALYLCASYRDTNYGYTFGSGTRLTVV.

The genes are TRBV20-1 and TRBJ2-1, with TRBD1 identical over 7 bases. From germline, CDR1 is DFQATT and CDR2 SNEGSKA (reference sequence). J gave up 0 bases and V 0 bases, and 2 bases lay outside the gene matches. CDR3 length: 15 residues. The CDR3 region is CSAREAGGSYNEQFF. The CDR3 coding sequence is TGCAGTGCTAGAGAGGCAGGGGGCTCCTACAATGAGCAGTTCTTC.

The genes are TRBV6-6 and TRBJ2-5, with a possible D match to TRBD1 (6 bases). V lost 3 bases to trimming and J lost 11 bases, with 10 bases between them. Per germline, CDR1 MNHNY and CDR2 SVGAGI (reference sequence). The CDR3 extends over 11 amino acids. The chain's CDR3 is CASSYQDSQYF. CDR3 coding DNA: TGTGCCAGCAGTTATCAGGACAGTCAGTACTTC.

This clonotype was observed a handful of times. The DNA of the CDR3 is TGTGCCAGCAGAAAAGGGGGGGGCACCTACGAGCAGTACTTC. This sequence encodes CASRKGGGTYEQYF. The genes are TRBV12-3 or TRBV12-4 and TRBJ2-7, with D possibly being TRBD2 (7 bases). The CDR3 consists of 14 residues. V lost 6 bases, J lost 2 bases, and 14 bases lay in between.

This clonotype was seen a few times. The CDR3 sequence: CASSPGPGQPQHF. The CDR3 bases are TGCGCCAGCAGCCCGGGTCCCGGACAGCCCCAGCATTTT. This chain links TRBV5-1 with TRBJ1-5; D call uncertain. Germline CDR1 and CDR2: SGHRS and YFSETQ. The CDR3 runs 13 residues. With 4 bases removed from V and 7 bases from J, the gap between germline ends came to 12 bases.

The chain has TRBV7-9 and TRBJ1-5; unclear D gene. The CDR3 totals 12 residues. Germline assignment: CDR1 SEHNR and CDR2 FQNEAQ (reference sequence). The V and J ends lost 4 bases and 6 bases respectively, with 7 bases between them. This CDR3 reads CASSWVGQPQHF. The DNA of the CDR3 is TGTGCCAGCAGCTGGGTGGGTCAGCCCCAGCATTTT.

Many counts were recorded for this clonotype. The J gene is TRBJ1-6, the V gene TRBV6-2 or TRBV6-3; D is uncertain. Trimming took 2 bases from V and 0 from J, leaving 11 bases between them. The CDR3 sequence is 17 residues long. Germline assignment: CDR1 MNHEY and CDR2 SVGEGT. CDR3 DNA sequence: TGTGCCAGCAGTTACCAGGCTACAAGCTCCTATAATTCACCCCTCCACTTT. This sequence encodes CASSYQATSSYNSPLHF.

The chain carries TRBV7-2 and TRBJ1-5; a weak D match, TRBD1 (6 bases). CDR1 SGHTA and CDR2 FQGNSA come from the germline V gene. Trimming removed 5 bases from V and 6 bases from J, with 14 bases in between. CDR3 length: 14 amino acids. CDR3 region: CASSQGHSGQPQHF. CDR3 sequence (DNA): TGTGCCAGCAGCCAGGGACATTCGGGTCAGCCCCAGCATTTT.